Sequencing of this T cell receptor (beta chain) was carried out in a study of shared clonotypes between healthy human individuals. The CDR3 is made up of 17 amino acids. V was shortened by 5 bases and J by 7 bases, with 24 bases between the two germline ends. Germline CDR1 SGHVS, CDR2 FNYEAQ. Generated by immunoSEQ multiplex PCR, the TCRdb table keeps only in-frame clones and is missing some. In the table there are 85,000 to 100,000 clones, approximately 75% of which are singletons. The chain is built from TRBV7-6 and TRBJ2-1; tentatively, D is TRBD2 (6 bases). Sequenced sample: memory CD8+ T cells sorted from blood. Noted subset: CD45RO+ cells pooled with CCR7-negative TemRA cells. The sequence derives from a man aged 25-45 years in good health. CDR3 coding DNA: TGTGCCAGCAGCCCGGACGGGAGACTAGTACGACCGAATGAGCAGTTCTTC. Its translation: CASSPDGRLVRPNEQFF. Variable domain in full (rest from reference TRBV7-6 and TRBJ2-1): GAGVSQSPRYKVTKRGQDVALRCDPISGHVSLYWYRQALGQGPEFLTYFNYEAQQDKSGLPNDRFSAERPEGSISTLTIQRTEQRDSAMYRCASSPDGRLVRPNEQFFGPGTRLTVL.